This T cell receptor beta chain was retrieved from a study of spatial heterogeneity in lung cancer (dated by TCRdb to between 2019 and 2020). Study-wide context: More beta-chain than alpha-chain transcripts were consistently detected, likely reflecting higher beta-chain transcript abundance. In tumor regions, TCR transcript counts showed a strong correlation with a T cell transcriptional module score derived from matched bulk RNA-seq. In the raw uncorrected reads, each unique combination of TCR and UMI appeared more than ten times on average. In non-small cell lung cancer, the study quantitatively compared TCR alpha and beta repertoires across several tumor regions, matched nontumor lung, and blood. The study linked features of the TCR repertoire to counts of nonsynonymous mutations, which were determined by whole-exome sequencing of tumor tissue. At surgery, both alpha and beta chains were TCR-sequenced in about 200 tumor regions, 64 matched nontumor lung samples and some 60 PBMC samples.

General conclusions and limits of the study: Confirming at a functional level the hypothesis that regional TCRs recognize regional mutations was considered to require additional single-cell paired TCR alpha and beta sequencing. Estimated TCR-seq coverage of tumor T cells was only about 7.2% for alpha chains and approximately 14% for beta chains. Counts of ubiquitous and regional expanded TCRs were found to correlate with counts of ubiquitous and regional nonsynonymous mutations, respectively. The number of expanded intratumoral alpha and beta TCRs correlated with the tumor nonsynonymous mutation count.

This specimen's time point label, per the study, means: sample taken at primary tumor resection. Donors were some 67 patients with early-stage, untreated non-small cell lung cancer from the lung TRACERx cohort. Without any cell sorting, TCR sequencing was performed on whole RNA extracted either from tumor and nontumor lung tissue or from cryopreserved PBMC samples. Patients were selected for TCR sequencing only if sufficient RNA was available from at least two tumor regions. Tumor and adjacent nontumor lung specimens were reviewed by a lung pathologist before selection. Its CDR3 holds 12 amino acids, cysteine through phenylalanine. Solely the CDR3 DNA is kept, with 36 bases framed from the first base. Taken from the germline V gene, the CDR1 and CDR2 loops are SQVTM and ANQGSEA. V is reduced by 3 bases and J by 5 bases, leaving a spacing of 7 bases between them. As to this clonotype: This receptor's antigen is unknown. No base qualities exist here, and no much larger clone lies one base off it.

The library was prepared using 5' RACE. Sequencing relied on a NextSeq 500. To allow correction of PCR and sequencing errors, the TCR library protocol tagged every TCR cDNA molecule with a unique molecular identifier. The paper's data handling went like this. Decombinator tools were used for TCR identification, UMI-based error correction and CDR3 extraction. TCRs above a frequency of 2 per 1,000, corresponding to the top 1% of the tumor frequency distribution, were defined as expanded. Expanded tumor TCRs were classed as regional if statistically deemed absent (corrected P<0.05) from at least one tumor region, otherwise ubiquitous. Rényi diversity was computed with the R vegan package after subsampling each repertoire 100 times to 5,000 TCRs. CDR3 similarity networks were constructed using string-kernel similarity of amino acid triplets, with links drawn between CDR3s whose pairwise similarity was above 0.82. TCRdb handled the public reads itself, with Q25 trimming in fastp and clone calling in MiXCR, and kept productive beta chains. Duplicate CDR3 protein sequences are folded into a single record with the most common DNA and genes. The V and J calls shown here were made by TCRdb, not taken from the authors' results. This sample lists over 9,000 distinct CDR3 sequences; 12% were detected once. The biggest ten clones account for 30% to 45% of the sample.

The chain joins TRBV29-1 to TRBJ2-2; a tentative D match to TRBD1 spans 6 bases. This sequence originates from a male donor with early-stage non-small cell lung cancer. The sequencing used lung tumor tissue, collected at surgery. The CDR3 here reads CSVDRGTGELFF. The DNA sequence is given as TGCAGCGTTGACAGGGGAACCGGGGAGCTGTTTTTT.